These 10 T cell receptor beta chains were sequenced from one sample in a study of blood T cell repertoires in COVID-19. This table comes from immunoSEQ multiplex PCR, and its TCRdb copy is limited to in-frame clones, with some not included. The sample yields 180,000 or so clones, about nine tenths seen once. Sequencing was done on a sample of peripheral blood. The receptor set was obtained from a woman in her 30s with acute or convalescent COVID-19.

The CDR3 DNA follows: TGTGCCAGTAGACAGGGGAGCGCGGGCCTAAACAATGAGCAGTTCTTC. This translates into CASRQGSAGLNNEQFF. This sequence joins TRBV19 and TRBJ2-1; TRBD1 matches at 7 bases. Germline CDR1 LNHDA, CDR2 SQIVND (reference sequence). Germline trimming cut 6 bases from V and 5 bases from J; bases unmatched to any gene: 13. CDR3 size: 16 residues.

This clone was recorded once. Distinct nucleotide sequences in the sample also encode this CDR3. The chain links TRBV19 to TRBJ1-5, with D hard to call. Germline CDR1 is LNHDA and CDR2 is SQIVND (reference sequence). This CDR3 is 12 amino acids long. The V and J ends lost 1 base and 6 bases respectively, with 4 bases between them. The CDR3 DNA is TGTGCCAGTAGTATAGGCGGTCAGCCCCAGCATTTT. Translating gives CASSIGGQPQHF.

CDR3 coding DNA: TGTGCCAGCAGCCTACGGACAGTAGCAGATACGCAGTATTTT. This gives the protein CASSLRTVADTQYF. The gene calls are TRBV3-1 (or the pseudogene TRBV3-2) and TRBJ2-3; a possible D gene is TRBD1 (6 bases). Trimming took 4 bases from V and 4 from J, leaving 12 bases between them. Germline CDR1 is LGHDT and CDR2 is YNNKEL (reference sequence). The CDR3 has 14 amino acids.

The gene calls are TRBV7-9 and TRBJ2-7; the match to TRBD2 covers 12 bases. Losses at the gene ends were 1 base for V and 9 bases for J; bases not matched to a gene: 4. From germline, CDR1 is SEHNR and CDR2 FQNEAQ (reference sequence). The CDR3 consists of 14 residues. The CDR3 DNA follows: TGTGCCAGCAGCTTAGGACTAGCGGGAGCAGCGCAGTACTTC. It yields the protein CASSLGLAGAAQYF.

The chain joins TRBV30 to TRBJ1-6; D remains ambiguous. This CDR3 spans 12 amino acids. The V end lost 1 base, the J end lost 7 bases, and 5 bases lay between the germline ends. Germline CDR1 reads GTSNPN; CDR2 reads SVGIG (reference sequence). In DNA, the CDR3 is TGTGCCTGGAGTGCCAGGAATTCACCCCTCCACTTT. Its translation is CAWSARNSPLHF.

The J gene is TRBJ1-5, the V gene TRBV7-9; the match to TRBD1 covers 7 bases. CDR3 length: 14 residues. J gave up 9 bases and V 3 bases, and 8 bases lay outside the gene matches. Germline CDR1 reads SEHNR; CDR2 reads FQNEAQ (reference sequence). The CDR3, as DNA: TGTGCCAGCAGCTTTCCAGGAAAGGGGGCGCCCCAGCATTTT. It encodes CASSFPGKGAPQHF.

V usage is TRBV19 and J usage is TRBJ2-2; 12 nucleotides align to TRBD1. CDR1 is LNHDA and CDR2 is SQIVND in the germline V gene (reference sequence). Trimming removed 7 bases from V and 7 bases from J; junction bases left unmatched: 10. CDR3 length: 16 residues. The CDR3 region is CASTVTGTGGNGELFF. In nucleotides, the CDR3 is TGTGCCAGTACCGTCACCGGGACAGGGGGCAACGGGGAGCTGTTTTTT.

The CDR3, as DNA: TGTGCCAGCAGTGACAGCGGTACCTACAATGAGCAGTTCTTC. Amino acids: CASSDSGTYNEQFF. The chain carries TRBV6-1 and TRBJ2-1; tentative D call: TRBD2 (5 bases). CDR1 is MNHNS, CDR2 SASEGT, per germline. With 3 bases removed from V and 2 bases from J, the gap between germline ends came to 8 bases. The length of the CDR3 is 14 residues.

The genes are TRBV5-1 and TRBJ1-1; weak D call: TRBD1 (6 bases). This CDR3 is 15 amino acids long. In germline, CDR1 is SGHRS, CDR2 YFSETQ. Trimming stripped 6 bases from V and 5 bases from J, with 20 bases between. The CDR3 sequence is CASTLEGGANTEAFF. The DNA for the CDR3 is TGCGCCAGCACGCTGGAAGGGGGGGCGAATACTGAAGCTTTCTTT.

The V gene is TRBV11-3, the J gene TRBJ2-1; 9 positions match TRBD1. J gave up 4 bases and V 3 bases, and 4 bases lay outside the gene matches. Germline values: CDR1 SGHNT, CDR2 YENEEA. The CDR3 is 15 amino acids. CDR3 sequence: CASSFGTGRYNEQFF. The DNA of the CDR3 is TGTGCCAGCAGCTTTGGGACAGGGCGGTACAATGAGCAGTTCTTC.